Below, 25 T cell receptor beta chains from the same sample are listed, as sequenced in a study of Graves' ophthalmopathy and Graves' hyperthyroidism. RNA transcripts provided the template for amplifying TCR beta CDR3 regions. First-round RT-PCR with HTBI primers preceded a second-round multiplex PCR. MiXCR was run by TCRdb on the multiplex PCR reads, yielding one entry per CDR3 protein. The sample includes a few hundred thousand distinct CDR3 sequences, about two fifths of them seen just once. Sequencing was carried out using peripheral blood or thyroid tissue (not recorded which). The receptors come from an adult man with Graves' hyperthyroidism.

CDR3 bases: TGTGCCACCAGTGAACAGGGGGCCTATGGCTACACCTTC. Protein product: CATSEQGAYGYTF. The chain combines TRBV24-1 with TRBJ1-2, with TRBD1 matching 9 bases. CDR1 and CDR2 (germline): KGHDR, SFDVKD. With V trimmed by 4 bases and J by 4 bases, 0 bases remained unmatched. This CDR3 comprises 13 residues.

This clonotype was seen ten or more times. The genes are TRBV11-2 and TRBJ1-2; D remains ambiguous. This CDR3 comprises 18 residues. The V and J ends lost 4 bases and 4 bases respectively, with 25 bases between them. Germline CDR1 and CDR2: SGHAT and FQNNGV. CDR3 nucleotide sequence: TGTGCCAGCAGCTACCAACCCATAGACGTGGGAAAAGCCTATGGCTACACCTTC. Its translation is CASSYQPIDVGKAYGYTF.

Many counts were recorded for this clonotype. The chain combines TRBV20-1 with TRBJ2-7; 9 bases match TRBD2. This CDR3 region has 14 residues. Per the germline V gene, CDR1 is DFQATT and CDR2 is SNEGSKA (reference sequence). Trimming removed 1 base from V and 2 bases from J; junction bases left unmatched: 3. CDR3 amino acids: CSARGGRAPYEQYF. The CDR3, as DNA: TGCAGTGCTAGAGGCGGGAGGGCCCCCTACGAGCAGTACTTC.

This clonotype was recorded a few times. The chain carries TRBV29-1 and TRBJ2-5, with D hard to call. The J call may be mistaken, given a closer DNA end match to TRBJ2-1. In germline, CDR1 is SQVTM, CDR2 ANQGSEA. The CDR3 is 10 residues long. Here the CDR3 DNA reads TGCAGCGTTCCGAGCGCGGAGCAGTTCTTC. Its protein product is CSVPSAEQFF.

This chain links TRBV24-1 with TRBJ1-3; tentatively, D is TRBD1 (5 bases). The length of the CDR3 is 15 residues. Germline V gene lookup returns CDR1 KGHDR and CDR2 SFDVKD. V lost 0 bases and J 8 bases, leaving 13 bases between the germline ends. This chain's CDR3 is CATSDLEEGLDTIYF. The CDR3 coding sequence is TGTGCCACCAGTGATTTGGAGGAGGGACTCGACACCATATATTTT.

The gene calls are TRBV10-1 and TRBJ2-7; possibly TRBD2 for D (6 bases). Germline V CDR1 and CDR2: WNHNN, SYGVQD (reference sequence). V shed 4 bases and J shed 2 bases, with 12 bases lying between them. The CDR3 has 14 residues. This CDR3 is CASSAGLRTYEQYF. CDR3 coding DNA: TGCGCCAGCAGTGCGGGACTTAGAACCTACGAGCAGTACTTC.

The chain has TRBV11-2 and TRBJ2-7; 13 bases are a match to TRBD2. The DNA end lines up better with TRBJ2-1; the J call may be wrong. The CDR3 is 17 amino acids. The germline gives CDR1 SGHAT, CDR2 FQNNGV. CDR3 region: CASSPRTSGGPGSEQFF. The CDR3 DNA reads TGTGCCAGCAGCCCTCGGACTAGCGGGGGCCCTGGGAGTGAGCAGTTCTTC.

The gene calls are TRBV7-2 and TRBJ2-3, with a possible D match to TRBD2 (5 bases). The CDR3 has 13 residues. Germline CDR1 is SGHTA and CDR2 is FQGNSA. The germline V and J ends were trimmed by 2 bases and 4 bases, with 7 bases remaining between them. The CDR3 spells CASSLWESDTQYF. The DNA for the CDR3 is TGTGCCAGCAGCTTATGGGAGTCAGATACGCAGTATTTT.

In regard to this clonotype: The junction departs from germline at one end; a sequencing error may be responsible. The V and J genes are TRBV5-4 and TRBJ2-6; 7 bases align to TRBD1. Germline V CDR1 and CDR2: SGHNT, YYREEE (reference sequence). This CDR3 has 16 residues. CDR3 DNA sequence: TGTGCCAGCAGCCGAGGACAGGCGTCTGGGGCCAACGTCCCGACCTTC. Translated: CASSRGQASGANVPTF.

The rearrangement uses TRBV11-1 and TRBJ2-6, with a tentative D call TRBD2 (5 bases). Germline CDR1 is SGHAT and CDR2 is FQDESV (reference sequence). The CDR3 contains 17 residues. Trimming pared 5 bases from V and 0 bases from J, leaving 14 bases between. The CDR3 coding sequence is TGTGCCAGCAGCCACCGGGAACCCAACTCTGGGGCCAACGTCCTGACTTTC. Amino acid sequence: CASSHREPNSGANVLTF.

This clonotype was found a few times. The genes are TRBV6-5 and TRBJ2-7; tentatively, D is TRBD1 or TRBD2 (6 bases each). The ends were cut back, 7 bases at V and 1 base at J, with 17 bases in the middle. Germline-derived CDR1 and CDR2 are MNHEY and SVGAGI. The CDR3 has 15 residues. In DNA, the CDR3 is TGTGCCAGCACTCGAGGATGGGGGGCTTCCTACGAGCAGTACTTC. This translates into CASTRGWGASYEQYF.

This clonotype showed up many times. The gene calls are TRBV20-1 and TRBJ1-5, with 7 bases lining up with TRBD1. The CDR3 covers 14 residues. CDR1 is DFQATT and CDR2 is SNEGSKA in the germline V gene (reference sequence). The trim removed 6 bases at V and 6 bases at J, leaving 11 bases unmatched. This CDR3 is CSASGQANLQPQHF. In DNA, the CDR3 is TGCAGTGCCAGCGGACAGGCGAACCTTCAGCCCCAGCATTTT.

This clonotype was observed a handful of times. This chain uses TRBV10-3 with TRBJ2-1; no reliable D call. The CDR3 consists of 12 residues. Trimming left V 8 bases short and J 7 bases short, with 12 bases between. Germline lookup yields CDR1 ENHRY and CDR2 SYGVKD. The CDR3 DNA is TGTGCCATCGGAAGCAGTGTTAATGAGCAGTTCTTC. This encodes CAIGSSVNEQFF.

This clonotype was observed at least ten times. The CDR3 nucleotides read TGTGCCAGCAGACAAACAGGGACTGGAAACACCATATATTTT. It yields the protein CASRQTGTGNTIYF. V and J are TRBV6-5 and TRBJ1-3; tentatively, D is TRBD1 (6 bases). With 6 bases removed from V and 2 bases from J, the gap between germline ends came to 11 bases. The CDR3 loop spans 14 amino acids. CDR1 MNHEY and CDR2 SVGAGI come from the germline V gene.

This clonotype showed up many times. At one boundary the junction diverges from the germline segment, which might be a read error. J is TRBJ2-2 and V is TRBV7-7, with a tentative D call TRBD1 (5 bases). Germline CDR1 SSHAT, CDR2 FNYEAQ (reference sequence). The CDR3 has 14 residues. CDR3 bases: TGTGCTAGCAGCTGGACACCGAACACCGGGGAGCTGTTTTTT. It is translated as CASSWTPNTGELFF. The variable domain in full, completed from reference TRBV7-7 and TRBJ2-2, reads GAGVSQSPRYKVTKRGQDVTLRCDPISSHATLYWYQQALGQGPEFLTYFNYEAQPDKSGLPSDRFSAERPEGSISTLTIQRTEQRDSAMYRCASSWTPNTGELFFGEGSRLTVL.

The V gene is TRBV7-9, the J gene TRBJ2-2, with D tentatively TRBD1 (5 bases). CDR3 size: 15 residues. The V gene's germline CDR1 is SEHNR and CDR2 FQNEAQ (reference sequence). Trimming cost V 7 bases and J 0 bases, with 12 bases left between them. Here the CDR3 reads CASTRRASNTGELFF. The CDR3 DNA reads TGTGCCAGCACTCGCAGGGCATCGAACACCGGGGAGCTGTTTTTT.

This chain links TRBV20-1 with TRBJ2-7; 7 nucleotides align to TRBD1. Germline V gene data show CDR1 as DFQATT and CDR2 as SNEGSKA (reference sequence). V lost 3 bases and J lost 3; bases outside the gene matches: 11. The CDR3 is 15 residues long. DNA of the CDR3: TGCAGTGCTAGTCGACAGGGACGGATACGCTACGAGCAGTACTTC. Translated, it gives CSASRQGRIRYEQYF.

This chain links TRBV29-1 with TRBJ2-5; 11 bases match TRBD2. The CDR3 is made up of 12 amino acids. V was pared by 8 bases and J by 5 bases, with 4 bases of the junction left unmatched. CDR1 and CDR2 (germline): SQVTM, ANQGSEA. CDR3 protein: CSSGLAVETQYF. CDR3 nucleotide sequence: TGCAGCTCGGGACTAGCGGTGGAGACCCAGTACTTC.

DNA for the CDR3: TGTGCCAGTAGTATGGAGGGACTAGCGTTCTACAATGAGCAGTTCTTC. It codes for CASSMEGLAFYNEQFF. V usage is TRBV19 and J usage is TRBJ2-7; TRBD2 matches at 10 bases. The J call may be mistaken, given a closer DNA end match to TRBJ2-1. CDR1 LNHDA and CDR2 SQIVND come from the germline V gene (reference sequence). The CDR3 runs 16 residues.

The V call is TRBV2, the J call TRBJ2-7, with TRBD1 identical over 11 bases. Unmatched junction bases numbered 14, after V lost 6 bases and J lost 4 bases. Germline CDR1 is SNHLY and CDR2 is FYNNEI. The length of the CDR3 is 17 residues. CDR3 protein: CASSFRDRGDRPYEQYF. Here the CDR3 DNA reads TGTGCCAGCAGCTTCCGGGACAGGGGGGACCGACCTTACGAGCAGTACTTC.

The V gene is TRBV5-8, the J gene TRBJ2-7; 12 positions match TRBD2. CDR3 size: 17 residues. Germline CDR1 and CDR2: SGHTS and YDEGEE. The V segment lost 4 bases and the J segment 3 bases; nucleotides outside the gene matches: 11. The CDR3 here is CASSGGKRTSGDYEQYF. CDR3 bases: TGTGCCAGCAGCGGGGGGAAACGGACTAGCGGGGACTACGAGCAGTACTTC.

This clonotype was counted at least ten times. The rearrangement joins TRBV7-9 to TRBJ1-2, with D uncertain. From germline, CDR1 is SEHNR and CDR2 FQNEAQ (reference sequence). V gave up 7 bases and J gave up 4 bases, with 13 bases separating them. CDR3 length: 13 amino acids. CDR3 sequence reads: CASTTALAYGYTF. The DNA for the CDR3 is TGTGCCAGCACGACTGCTTTGGCCTATGGCTACACCTTC.

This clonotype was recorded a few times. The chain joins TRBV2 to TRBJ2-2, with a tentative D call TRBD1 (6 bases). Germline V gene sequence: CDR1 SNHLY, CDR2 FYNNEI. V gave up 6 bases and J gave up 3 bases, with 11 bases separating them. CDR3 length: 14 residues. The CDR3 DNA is TGTGCCAGCAGAGTGACAGGTGACACCGGGGAGCTGTTTTTT. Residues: CASRVTGDTGELFF.

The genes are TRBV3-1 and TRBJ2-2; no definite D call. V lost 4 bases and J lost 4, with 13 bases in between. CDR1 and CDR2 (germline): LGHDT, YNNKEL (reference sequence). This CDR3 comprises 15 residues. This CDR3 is CASSRRESGTGELFF. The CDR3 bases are TGTGCCAGCAGCCGCCGTGAGTCCGGCACCGGGGAGCTGTTTTTT.

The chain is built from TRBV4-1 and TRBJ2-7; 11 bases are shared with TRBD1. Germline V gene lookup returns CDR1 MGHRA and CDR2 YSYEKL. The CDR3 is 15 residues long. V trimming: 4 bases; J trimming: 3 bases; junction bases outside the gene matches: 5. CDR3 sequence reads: CASSPRTGGFYEQYF. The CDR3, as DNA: TGCGCCAGCAGCCCGCGGACAGGGGGCTTCTACGAGCAGTACTTC.